A selection of T cell receptor beta chains follows, all from one sample in a study of shared clonotypes between healthy human individuals. Profiled with immunoSEQ multiplex PCR; TCRdb holds only in-frame clones, not every one. This repertoire shows 2 million to 2.5 million clones, around 93% found once; its top ten account for about 1.5%. Material: naive CD8+ T cells from PBMCs. These receptors were collected from a man aged 18-30 years in good health. Some clones in this sample may be carry-over from other donors' samples. CDR3s include the opening cysteine and the closing phenylalanine or tryptophan. The D gene is left open where the match is weak. Clone size is not always given. Where it is, it says once, few, many or a class for expanded clones.

CDR3aa,CDR3nt,v_gene,d_gene,j_gene,abundance
CASSYNSGPYNEQFF,TGTGCCAGCAGTTACAATAGCGGGCCCTACAATGAGCAGTTCTTC,TRBV6-5,TRBD2,TRBJ2-1,.
CASGLAGTGGGLNYGYTF,TGTGCTAGTGGTTTGGCCGGGACAGGGGGCGGTTTAAACTATGGCTACACCTTC,TRBV12-5,TRBD1,TRBJ1-2,.
CASSPAEGRITEAFF,TGCGCCAGCAGCCCCGCGGAGGGGCGGATCACTGAAGCTTTCTTT,TRBV4-3,.,TRBJ1-1,.
CASSLFQRRELAKNIQYF,TGTGCCAGCAGTTTATTTCAACGGCGGGAGCTGGCCAAAAACATTCAGTACTTC,TRBV28,TRBD2,TRBJ2-4,.
CASSPLVLIAGGRGNEQFF,TGTGCCAGCAGCCCTCTTGTGTTAATAGCGGGAGGGAGGGGCAATGAGCAGTTCTTC,TRBV5-4,TRBD2,TRBJ2-1,.
CASSSPGGQWGYTF,TGTGCCAGCAGTTCCCCGGGAGGGCAGTGGGGCTACACCTTC,TRBV28,.,TRBJ1-2,.
CASSIFSGEPIPPYNEQFF,TGTGCCAGTAGTATTTTTAGCGGGGAACCGATACCCCCCTACAATGAGCAGTTCTTC,TRBV19,TRBD2,TRBJ2-1,.
CASSMRTPDSLTNTEAFF,TGTGCCAGTAGTATGCGGACGCCGGACAGTCTTACGAACACTGAAGCTTTCTTT,TRBV19,.,TRBJ1-1,.
CASSTRDRTSYEQYF,TGTGCCAGCAGTACCAGGGACAGGACCTCCTACGAGCAGTACTTC,TRBV27,TRBD1,TRBJ2-7,.
CSVDTPKGPNTEAFF,TGCAGCGTTGACACCCCGAAGGGACCGAACACTGAAGCTTTCTTT,TRBV29-1,.,TRBJ1-1,few
CAISGPGTASYNEQFF,TGTGCCATCAGTGGACCCGGGACAGCATCCTACAATGAGCAGTTCTTC,TRBV10-3,TRBD1,TRBJ2-1,.
CASSPTGTSGYNEQFF,TGTGCCAGCAGCCCAACCGGGACTAGCGGCTACAATGAGCAGTTCTTC,TRBV27,TRBD2,TRBJ2-1,.
CASSQDTRFSGNTIYF,TGCGCCAGCAGCCAAGATACTCGGTTCTCTGGAAACACCATATATTTT,TRBV4-1,.,TRBJ1-3,.
CASSLWLTGELFF,TGCGCCAGCAGCTTGTGGTTGACCGGGGAGCTGTTTTTT,TRBV5-1,.,TRBJ2-2,.
CSVRSWFGEQFF,TGCAGCGTTCGAAGCTGGTTCGGTGAGCAGTTCTTC,TRBV29-1,.,TRBJ2-1,.
CASSPRDNSYEQYF,TGTGCCAGCAGCCCCCGGGACAACTCCTACGAGCAGTACTTC,TRBV7-9,.,TRBJ2-7,.
CASRKGLAGPYEQYF,TGTGCCAGCAGGAAGGGGCTAGCGGGCCCCTACGAGCAGTACTTC,TRBV7-2,TRBD2,TRBJ2-7,.
CASKRGSAPYNEQFF,TGTGCCAGCAAGCGGGGCTCCGCCCCCTACAATGAGCAGTTCTTC,TRBV9,TRBD2,TRBJ2-1,.
CASSPDRVWGNTIYF,TGCGCCAGCAGCCCGGACAGGGTGTGGGGAAACACCATATATTTT,TRBV5-1,TRBD1,TRBJ1-3,few
CASSQIGGQLDTEAFF,TGTGCCAGCAGCCAAATCGGGGGGCAGCTGGACACTGAAGCTTTCTTT,TRBV7-9,.,TRBJ1-1,.
CASSVARSTDTQYF,TGTGCCAGCAGCGTAGCTCGTAGCACAGATACGCAGTATTTT,TRBV9,.,TRBJ2-3,.
CASSATGTNTEAFF,TGTGCCAGCTCAGCGACAGGGACGAACACTGAAGCTTTCTTT,TRBV18,TRBD1,TRBJ1-1,once
CASSQFRQETQYF,TGTGCCAGCAGTCAGTTTCGGCAAGAGACCCAGTACTTC,TRBV28,.,TRBJ2-5,.
CASSQVVGELFF,TGTGCCAGTAGCCAAGTCGTCGGGGAGCTGTTTTTT,TRBV19,.,TRBJ2-2,.
CASSLRPGGNGELFF,TGTGCCAGCAGCTTACGCCCAGGGGGTAACGGGGAGCTGTTTTTT,TRBV7-3,TRBD1,TRBJ2-2,.
CASSPDRGRNEKLFF,TGCGCCAGCAGCCCGGACAGGGGTCGTAATGAAAAACTGTTTTTT,TRBV5-1,TRBD1,TRBJ1-4,.
CASGLATPQGPLETQYF,TGTGCTAGTGGTTTGGCGACCCCACAGGGTCCGTTGGAGACCCAGTACTTC,TRBV12-5,.,TRBJ2-5,.
CASSLGVGGETQYF,TGTGCCAGCAGCTTAGGGGTTGGGGGAGAGACCCAGTACTTC,TRBV7-9,.,TRBJ2-5,.
CASTTESYEQYF,TGTGCCAGCACCACTGAGTCCTACGAGCAGTACTTC,TRBV6-6,.,TRBJ2-7,.
CASSEFGGLQSDTQYF,TGTGCCAGCAGTGAATTCGGCGGACTCCAATCAGATACGCAGTATTTT,TRBV6-1,.,TRBJ2-3,.
CASSLGLTGRNSNQPQHF,TGTGCCAGCAGCTTAGGCCTAACGGGCCGGAATAGCAATCAGCCCCAGCATTTT,TRBV13,.,TRBJ1-5,.
CASRGQPSSAYEQYF,TGCGCCAGCAGGGGACAGCCATCGTCGGCCTACGAGCAGTACTTC,TRBV10-2,TRBD1,TRBJ2-7,.
CASSLGGQGQNTEAFF,TGTGCCAGCAGTTTGGGCGGACAGGGCCAGAACACTGAAGCTTTCTTT,TRBV27,TRBD1,TRBJ1-1,.
CASSKGQGAINEQFF,TGTGCCAGCAGCAAGGGACAGGGGGCAATCAATGAGCAGTTCTTC,TRBV7-9,TRBD1,TRBJ2-1,.
CASSWLAGDPGELFF,TGTGCCAGCAGTTGGCTAGCGGGAGACCCCGGGGAGCTGTTTTTT,TRBV27,TRBD2,TRBJ2-2,.
CASSIGSAEAFF,TGTGCCAGTAGTATAGGGTCGGCTGAAGCTTTCTTT,TRBV19,.,TRBJ1-1,.
CASSGDSTLPTGTQYF,TGTGCCAGCAGCGGGGACAGCACCCTTCCTACGGGGACCCAGTACTTC,TRBV27,TRBD1,TRBJ2-5,.
CASSFPGDYGYTF,TGTGCCAGCAGTTTCCCTGGGGACTATGGCTACACCTTC,TRBV28,.,TRBJ1-2,.
CASSPLGDYLTDTQYF,TGTGCCAGCAGCCCTTTAGGGGACTACCTAACAGATACGCAGTATTTT,TRBV7-8,TRBD2,TRBJ2-3,.
CASSQDWRLAVNEQFF,TGTGCCAGCAGCCAAGATTGGAGACTAGCAGTTAATGAGCAGTTCTTC,TRBV4-2,TRBD2,TRBJ2-1,.
CASSLRGDNYGYTF,TGTGCCAGCAGCTTAAGGGGGGATAACTATGGCTACACCTTC,TRBV11-2,.,TRBJ1-2,.
CASSLDLRYEQYF,TGTGCCAGCAGCTTGGACCTTCGGTACGAGCAGTACTTC,TRBV5-6,.,TRBJ2-7,.
CASSQDWDRISYEQYF,TGTGCCAGCAGCCAAGACTGGGACAGGATCTCCTACGAGCAGTACTTC,TRBV4-2,TRBD1,TRBJ2-7,.
CASSYTGQETQYF,TGTGCCAGCAGTTATACAGGACAAGAGACCCAGTACTTC,TRBV6-5,.,TRBJ2-5,.
CASSHEARASTDTQYF,TGTGCCAGCAGCCATGAGGCCAGGGCCTCCACAGATACGCAGTATTTT,TRBV7-9,.,TRBJ2-3,.
CASSQVDAEWHEQYF,TGCGCCAGCAGCCAAGTCGACGCTGAGTGGCACGAGCAGTACTTC,TRBV4-1,.,TRBJ2-7,.
CASSLGLVAARNEQFF,TGCGCCAGCAGCTTGGGACTAGTCGCGGCTCGCAATGAGCAGTTCTTC,TRBV5-1,.,TRBJ2-1,.
CASSLGGRAYEQYF,TGTGCCAGCAGCTTAGGGGGGCGCGCCTACGAGCAGTACTTC,TRBV7-6,.,TRBJ2-7,.
CASSLGRTGKNAEAFF,TGTGCCAGCAGTTTAGGTCGTACAGGGAAAAATGCTGAAGCTTTCTTT,TRBV27,.,TRBJ1-1,.
CASSARDTPNYGYTF,TGTGCCAGCAGTGCCCGGGACACACCTAACTATGGCTACACCTTC,TRBV25-1,.,TRBJ1-2,.
CASTLAGGEQFF,TGTGCCAGTACCCTAGCGGGAGGTGAGCAGTTCTTC,TRBV19,TRBD2,TRBJ2-1,.
CASSPRGQANEQFF,TGTGCCAGCAGCCCGAGGGGACAAGCCAATGAGCAGTTCTTC,TRBV7-3,.,TRBJ2-1,.
CASSDLILRNYGYTF,TGTGCCAGCAGCGATCTCATTCTCCGCAACTATGGCTACACCTTC,TRBV7-2,.,TRBJ1-2,once
CASSGGTGRHTEAFF,TGTGCCAGCAGCGGGGGGACAGGGAGGCACACTGAAGCTTTCTTT,TRBV5-6,TRBD1,TRBJ1-1,.
CASSLAPDRLAFLTDTQYF,TGTGCCAGCAGCTTGGCCCCAGATAGGCTAGCTTTTCTCACAGATACGCAGTATTTT,TRBV5-4,.,TRBJ2-3,.
CASSFSGSGTDTQYF,TGCGCCAGCAGTTTTAGCGGGAGTGGGACAGATACGCAGTATTTT,TRBV5-1,TRBD2,TRBJ2-3,.
CAISEHGSGGEQYF,TGTGCCATCAGTGAGCACGGGAGTGGCGGCGAGCAGTACTTC,TRBV10-3,.,TRBJ2-7,.
CASSSTGPKGYTF,TGTGCCAGCAGCTCCACAGGGCCAAAGGGCTACACCTTC,TRBV5-4,.,TRBJ1-2,.
CSVQTGLGQPQHF,TGCAGCGTTCAGACAGGGTTGGGTCAGCCCCAGCATTTT,TRBV29-1,TRBD1,TRBJ1-5,.